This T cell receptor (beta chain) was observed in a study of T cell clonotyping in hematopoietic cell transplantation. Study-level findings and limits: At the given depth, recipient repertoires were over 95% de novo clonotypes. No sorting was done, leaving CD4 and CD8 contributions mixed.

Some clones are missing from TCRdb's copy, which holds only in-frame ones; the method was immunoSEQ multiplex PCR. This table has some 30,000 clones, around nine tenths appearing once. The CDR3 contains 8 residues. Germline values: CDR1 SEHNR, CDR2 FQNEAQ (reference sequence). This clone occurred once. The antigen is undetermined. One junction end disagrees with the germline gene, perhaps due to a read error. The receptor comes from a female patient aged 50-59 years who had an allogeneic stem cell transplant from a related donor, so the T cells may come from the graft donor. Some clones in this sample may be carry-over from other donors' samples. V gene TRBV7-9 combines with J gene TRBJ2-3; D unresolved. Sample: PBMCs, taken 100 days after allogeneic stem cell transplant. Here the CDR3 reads CASSLSLF. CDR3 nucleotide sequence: TGTGCCAGCAGCTTATCCCTTTTT.